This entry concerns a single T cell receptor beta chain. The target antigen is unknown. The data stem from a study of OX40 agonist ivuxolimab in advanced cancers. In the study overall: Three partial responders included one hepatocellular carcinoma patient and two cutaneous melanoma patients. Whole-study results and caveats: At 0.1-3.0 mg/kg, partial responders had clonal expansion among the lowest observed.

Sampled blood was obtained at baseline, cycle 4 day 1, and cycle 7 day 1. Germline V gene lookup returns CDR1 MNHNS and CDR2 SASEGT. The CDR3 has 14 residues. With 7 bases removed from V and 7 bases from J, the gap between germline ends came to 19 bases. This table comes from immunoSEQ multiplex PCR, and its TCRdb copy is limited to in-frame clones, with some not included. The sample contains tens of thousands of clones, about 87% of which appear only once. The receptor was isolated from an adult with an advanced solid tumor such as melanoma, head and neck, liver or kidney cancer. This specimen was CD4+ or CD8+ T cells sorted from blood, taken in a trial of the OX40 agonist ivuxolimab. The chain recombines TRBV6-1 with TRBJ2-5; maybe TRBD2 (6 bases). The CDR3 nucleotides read TGTGCCAGCACCAGCGGGTTCACCAAACGGACCCAGTACTTC. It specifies CASTSGFTKRTQYF.